Listed below are T cell receptor beta chains from one sample, sequenced in a study of blood T cells in healthy people across ages. TCRdb re-called the 5' RACE reads with MiXCR, one entry per CDR3 protein. The data contain some 710,000 distinct CDR3 sequences, 35% to 50% of them singletons. The sample consisted of blood. The receptor set was obtained from a man older than 75 in good health. Both conserved end residues are part of each CDR3. Each record gives: V gene, J gene, CDR3 protein.

>TRBV4-3|TRBJ2-2
CASSANGGGNGELFF
>TRBV20-1|TRBJ2-4
CSASESSTAKNIQYF
>TRBV6-2/TRBV6-3|TRBJ2-5
CAAQGSGETQYF
>TRBV20-1|TRBJ2-1
CSAREPSGYNEQFF
>TRBV12-3/TRBV12-4|TRBJ1-2
CASSLGPGGDYGYTF
>TRBV7-9|TRBJ1-2
CASSLSGQAILYGYTF
>TRBV25-1|TRBJ2-1
CASSESGGGAEQFF
>TRBV4-1|TRBJ1-2
CASSQDGTGNYGYTF
>TRBV29-1|TRBJ2-3
CSVGGVLTDTQYF
>TRBV6-5|TRBJ2-5
CASSTQQGFGTQYF
>TRBV27|TRBJ2-1
CASWGREGEQFF
>TRBV6-1|NA
CASRRIALGDYEQYF
>TRBV3-1|TRBJ2-1
CASSRYGNEQFF